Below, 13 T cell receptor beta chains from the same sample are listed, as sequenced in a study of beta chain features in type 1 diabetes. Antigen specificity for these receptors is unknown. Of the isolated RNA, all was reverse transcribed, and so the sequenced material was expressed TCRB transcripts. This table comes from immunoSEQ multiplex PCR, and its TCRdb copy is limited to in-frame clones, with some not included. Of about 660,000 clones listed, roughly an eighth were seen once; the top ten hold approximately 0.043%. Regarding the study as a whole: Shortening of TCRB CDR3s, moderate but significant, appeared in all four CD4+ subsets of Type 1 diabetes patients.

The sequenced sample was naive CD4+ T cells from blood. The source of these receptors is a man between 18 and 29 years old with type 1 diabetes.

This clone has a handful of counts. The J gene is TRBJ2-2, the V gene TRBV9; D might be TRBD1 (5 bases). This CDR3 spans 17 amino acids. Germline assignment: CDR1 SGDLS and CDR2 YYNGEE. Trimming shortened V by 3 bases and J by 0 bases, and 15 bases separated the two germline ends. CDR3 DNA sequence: TGTGCCAGCAGCGGACGAACCAGGGTGACGAACACCGGGGAGCTGTTTTTT. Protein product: CASSGRTRVTNTGELFF. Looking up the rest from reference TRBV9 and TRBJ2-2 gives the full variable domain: DSGVTQTPKHLITATGQRVTLRCSPRSGDLSVYWYQQSLDQGLQFLIQYYNGEERAKGNILERFSAQQFPDLHSELNLSSLELGDSALYFCASSGRTRVTNTGELFFGEGSRLTVL.

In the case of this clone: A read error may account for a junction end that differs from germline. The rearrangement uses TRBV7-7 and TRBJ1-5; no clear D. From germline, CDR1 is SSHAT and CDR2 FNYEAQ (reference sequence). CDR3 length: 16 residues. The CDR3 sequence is CASSLAVREGNQPQHF. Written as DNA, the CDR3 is TGTGCTAGCAGCTTAGCGGTCCGGGAAGGCAATCAGCCCCAGCATTTT.

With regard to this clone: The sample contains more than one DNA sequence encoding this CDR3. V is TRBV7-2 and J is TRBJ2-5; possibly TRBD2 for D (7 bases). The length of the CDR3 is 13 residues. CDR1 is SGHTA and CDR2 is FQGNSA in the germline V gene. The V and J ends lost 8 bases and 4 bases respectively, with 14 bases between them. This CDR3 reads CASRLGGGETQYF. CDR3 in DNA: TGTGCCAGCCGGCTGGGAGGGGGAGAGACCCAGTACTTC.

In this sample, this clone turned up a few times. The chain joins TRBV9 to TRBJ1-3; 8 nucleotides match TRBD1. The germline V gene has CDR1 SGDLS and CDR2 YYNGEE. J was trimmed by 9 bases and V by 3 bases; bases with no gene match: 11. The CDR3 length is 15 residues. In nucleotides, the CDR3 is TGTGCCAGCAGCGGGGGACAGGTCGACCTCAGCACCATATATTTT. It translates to CASSGGQVDLSTIYF.

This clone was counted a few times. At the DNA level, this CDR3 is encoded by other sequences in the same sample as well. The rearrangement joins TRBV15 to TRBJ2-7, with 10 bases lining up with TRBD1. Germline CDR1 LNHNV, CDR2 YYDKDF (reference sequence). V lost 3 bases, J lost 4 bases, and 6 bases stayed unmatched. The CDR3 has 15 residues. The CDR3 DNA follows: TGTGCCACCAGCAGGAGGACAGGGGGAGTTTACGAGCAGTACTTC. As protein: CATSRRTGGVYEQYF.

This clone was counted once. The DNA of the CDR3 is TGTGCCAGCAGGGTAGCGGGATGGGTCTACGAGCAGTACTTC. Its protein product is CASRVAGWVYEQYF. The gene calls are TRBV2 and TRBJ2-7, with 8 bases fitting TRBD2. CDR3 length: 14 amino acids. Germline CDR1 is SNHLY and CDR2 is FYNNEI. V shed 6 bases, J shed 3 bases, and the junction held 7 bases outside the gene matches.

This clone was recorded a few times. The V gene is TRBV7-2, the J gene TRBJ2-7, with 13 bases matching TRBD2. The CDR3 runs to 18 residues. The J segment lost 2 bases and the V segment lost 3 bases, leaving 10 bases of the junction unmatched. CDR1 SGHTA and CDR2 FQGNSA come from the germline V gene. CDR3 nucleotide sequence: TGTGCCAGCAGCTTCCGACCAGCAGGGACTAGCGGGGCCTACGAGCAGTACTTC. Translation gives CASSFRPAGTSGAYEQYF.

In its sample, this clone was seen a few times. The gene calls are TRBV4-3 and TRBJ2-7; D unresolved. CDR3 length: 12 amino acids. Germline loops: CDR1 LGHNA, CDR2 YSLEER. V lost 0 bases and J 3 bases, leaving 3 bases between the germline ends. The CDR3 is CASSQDGYEQYF. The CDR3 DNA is TGCGCCAGCAGCCAAGATGGCTACGAGCAGTACTTC.

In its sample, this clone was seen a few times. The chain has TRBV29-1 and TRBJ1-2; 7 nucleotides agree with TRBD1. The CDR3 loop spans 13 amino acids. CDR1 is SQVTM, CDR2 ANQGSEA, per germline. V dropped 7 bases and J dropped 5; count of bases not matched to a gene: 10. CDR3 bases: TGCAGCGATCCCCCGGGACAGACTTATGGCTACACCTTC. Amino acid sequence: CSDPPGQTYGYTF.

CDR3 nucleotides: TGTGCCAGCAGCTTCCCTCAGGGGAGCTCTGGAGAGACCCAGTACTTC. Protein product: CASSFPQGSSGETQYF. The chain joins TRBV7-2 to TRBJ2-5; a possible D gene is TRBD1 (6 bases). CDR3 length: 16 residues. Per the germline V gene, CDR1 is SGHTA and CDR2 is FQGNSA. The ends were cut back, 3 bases at V and 4 bases at J, with 18 bases in the middle. Together with reference TRBV7-2 and TRBJ2-5, the CDR3 gives the full variable domain: GAGVSQSPSNKVTEKGKDVELRCDPISGHTALYWYRQSLGQGLEFLIYFQGNSAPDKSGLPSDRFSAERTGGSVSTLTIQRTQQEDSAVYLCASSFPQGSSGETQYFGPGTRLLVL.

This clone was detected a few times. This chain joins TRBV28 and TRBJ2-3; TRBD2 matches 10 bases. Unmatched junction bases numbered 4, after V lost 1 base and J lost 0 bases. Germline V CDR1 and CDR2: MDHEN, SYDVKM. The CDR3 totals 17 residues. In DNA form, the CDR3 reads TGTGCCAGCAGTTTATCTAGCGGGGGACCCAGCACAGATACGCAGTATTTT. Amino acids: CASSLSSGGPSTDTQYF.

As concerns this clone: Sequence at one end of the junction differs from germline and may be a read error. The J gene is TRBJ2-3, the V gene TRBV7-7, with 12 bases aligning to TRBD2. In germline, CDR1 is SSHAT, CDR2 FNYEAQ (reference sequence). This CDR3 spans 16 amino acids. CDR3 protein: CASIRTSGVFGDTQYF. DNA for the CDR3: TGTGCTAGCATCCGGACTAGCGGGGTCTTCGGGGATACGCAGTATTTT.

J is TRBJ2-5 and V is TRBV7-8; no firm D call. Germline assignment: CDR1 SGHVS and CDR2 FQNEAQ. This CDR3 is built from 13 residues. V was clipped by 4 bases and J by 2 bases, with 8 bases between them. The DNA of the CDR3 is TGTGCCAGCAGCTCTTTAAAACAAGAGACCCAGTACTTC. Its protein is CASSSLKQETQYF.